This TCR beta chain came from a study of vaccination effects on CD4 cells after COVID-19. Expansion with viral peptide pools was applied to antigen-specific CD4+ T cells by the ViraFEST assay prior to sequencing. With nine to eleven days of culture completed, CD4+ T cells were isolated. The participants, recipients of two vaccine doses, got either BNT162b2 or mRNA-1273. Nobody among the vaccine recipients had prior SARS-CoV-2 infection (nucleocapsid antibodies were negative). The V end was cut by 6 bases, the J end by 3 bases, with 9 bases between. The CDR3 runs to 12 residues. Germline-derived CDR1 and CDR2 are MNHEY and SVGAGI. TCRdb's table, derived via immunoSEQ multiplex PCR, lists solely in-frame clones and lacks some. The table records about 24,000 clones, roughly three quarters of them present only once. On this clone: What it binds is unknown.

Sequences were derived from CD4+ T cells from PBMCs cultured with SARS-CoV-2 spike peptides, sampled after COVID-19 vaccination. This receptor was taken from a human donor who received a COVID-19 vaccine. The J gene is TRBJ2-7, the V gene TRBV6-5; the D gene could be TRBD1 or TRBD2 (5 bases each). CDR3 DNA: TGTGCCAGCAGGGGGACGTACTACGAGCAGTACTTC. It encodes CASRGTYYEQYF.